Here is one T cell receptor beta chain with its context. Its specificity is unknown. The data were taken from a study of cytomegalovirus exposure and HLA in healthy donors. Whole-study findings and limits: Trimming of TCR beta V- and J-genes showed a link, identified in a later analysis, to a missense DCLRE1C variant. In a later analysis, HLA-C alleles had the fewest associated TCRs, DRB1 alleles the most. A later analysis showed HLA-associated TCR beta chains outstripping equally common others in clonal expansion. Indistinguishable V segments such as TRBV6-2 and TRBV6-3 were excluded.

PCR involved 60 Vbeta and 13 Jbeta primers. Sequencing was performed with immunoSEQ multiplex PCR; in TCRdb, only in-frame clones are kept and a portion is missing. The table records 130,000 or so clones, around 80% of them present only once. The J segment lost 3 bases and the V segment lost 6 bases, leaving 6 bases of the junction unmatched. The germline gives CDR1 SQVTM, CDR2 ANQGSEA. CDR3 length: 13 amino acids. The TCR sequence derives from a man aged 25-45 years in good health and CMV-seronegative. The specimen sequenced was PBMCs. This chain uses TRBV29-1 with TRBJ2-3; 7 bases are shared with TRBD2. This CDR3 reads CSVNGGRTDTQYF. In DNA form, the CDR3 reads TGCAGCGTGAACGGGGGGAGAACAGATACGCAGTATTTT.